The sequence of this T cell receptor beta chain was determined in a study of metastatic and nonmetastatic thyroid tumors. TCRdb redid the clone calls on the PCR reads using MiXCR. The sample holds about 27,000 clones; less than 15% are singletons and the top ten take roughly a sixth. This clone occurred many times. Thyroid surgery had not been preceded by any treatment in any patient. V was clipped by 0 bases and J by 9 bases, with 11 bases between them. This CDR3 contains 12 residues. Germline V lookup: CDR1 DFQATT, CDR2 SNEGSKA (reference sequence). The rearrangement uses TRBV20-1 and TRBJ2-5; D is possibly TRBD2 (6 bases). The sample taken for sequencing was blood. This clonotype originated in a female donor with papillary thyroid cancer or a benign thyroid nodule (not recorded which). Some clones in this sample may be carry-over from other donors' samples. The CDR3 sequence is CSAREAQRAQYF. For the CDR3, the DNA is TGCAGTGCTAGAGAGGCCCAGCGGGCCCAGTACTTC.